The clone carrying this T cell receptor (beta chain) turned up a few times. Its antigen is undetermined. CDR1 and CDR2 from the germline V gene are SGHRS and YFSETQ. The CDR3 spans 17 residues. V shed 0 bases and J shed 0 bases, with 13 bases lying between them. These data belong to a study of beta chain features in type 1 diabetes. Study-level results: Within each of all four CD4+ subsets, Type 1 diabetes patients had TCRB CDR3s that were moderately but significantly shorter. Researchers cautioned that cDNA sequencing could over-represent cells with high TCR expression. Short templates might get an advantage during PCR, and this would be equal in patients and controls.

Expressed TCRB transcripts got sequenced, as all isolated RNA was reverse transcribed. Repertoires were generated with immunoSEQ multiplex PCR, while TCRdb's copy carries only in-frame clones and drops some. The table has roughly 350,000 clones, 8% to 10% seen once; the top ten hold less than 0.65%. The sequence was obtained from a man aged 30 to 39 with type 1 diabetes. V and J are TRBV5-1 and TRBJ1-3; D is perhaps TRBD1 (5 bases). The sequencing input was central memory CD4+ T cells from blood. CDR3 nucleotides: TGCGCCAGCAGCTTGGAACAGGCCGCTCACTCTGGAAACACCATATATTTT. Translated: CASSLEQAAHSGNTIYF.